The 17 T cell receptor beta chains below all came from one sample that was sequenced in a study of identical twins. TCRdb independently ran MiXCR on the 5' RACE reads; one entry per CDR3 protein. The sample carries under 450,000 distinct CDR3 sequences, around 20% recorded once. The sample was naive T cells sorted from blood. These receptors were taken from a man aged 50 to 59 in good health.

This chain joins TRBV7-9 and TRBJ2-3; D is possibly TRBD1 or TRBD2 (5 bases each). The V gene's germline CDR1 is SEHNR and CDR2 FQNEAQ (reference sequence). V was cut by 1 base and J by 5 bases, with 10 bases left in between. CDR3 length equals 14 residues. CDR3 sequence reads: CASSLEGTGDTQYF. The CDR3 nucleotides are TGTGCCAGCAGCTTAGAGGGGACGGGAGATACGCAGTATTTT.

This clonotype has at least ten counts. The chain is built from TRBV28 and TRBJ2-7; D is possibly TRBD1 (5 bases). The CDR3 extends over 14 amino acids. Germline V gives CDR1 MDHEN, CDR2 SYDVKM. Trimming removed 3 bases from V and 4 bases from J, with 13 bases in between. The CDR3 region is CASSFVDRTYEQYF. CDR3 in DNA: TGTGCCAGCAGTTTTGTTGACAGAACGTACGAGCAGTACTTC.

The V call is TRBV29-1, the J call TRBJ2-3, with a tentative D call TRBD1 (6 bases). V shed 4 bases and J shed 2 bases, with 10 bases lying between them. CDR1 and CDR2 from the germline V gene are SQVTM and ANQGSEA. The CDR3 contains 13 residues. CDR3 DNA: TGCAGCGTTGCCCGGGACACCACAGATACGCAGTATTTT. It codes for CSVARDTTDTQYF.

The rearrangement joins TRBV7-2 to TRBJ2-7; D is unclear. The CDR3 has 13 amino acids. The ends were cut back, 5 bases at V and 4 bases at J, with 12 bases in the middle. Germline V CDR1 and CDR2: SGHTA, FQGNSA. DNA of the CDR3: TGTGCCAGCAGCCCCCAGGTGGGGTACGAGCAGTACTTC. It is translated as CASSPQVGYEQYF.

The V and J genes are TRBV28 and TRBJ1-2; D gene ambiguous. Germline V CDR1 and CDR2: MDHEN, SYDVKM. The CDR3 sequence is 12 residues long. V dropped 8 bases and J dropped 0 bases, with 7 bases sitting between them. DNA of the CDR3: TGTGCCAGCCAGGTGGCTAACTATGGCTACACCTTC. Translated: CASQVANYGYTF.

This chain links TRBV4-2 with TRBJ2-3; D gene unclear. The CDR3 extends over 20 amino acids. V was shortened by 0 bases and J by 0 bases, with 22 bases between the two germline ends. Germline loops: CDR1 LGHNA, CDR2 YNFKEQ. CDR3: CASSQDIAAESYLSTDTQYF. CDR3 nucleotides: TGTGCCAGCAGCCAAGATATCGCGGCGGAATCCTACCTTAGCACAGATACGCAGTATTTT.

V gene TRBV12-3 or TRBV12-4 combines with J gene TRBJ2-7; 8 positions agree with TRBD1. This CDR3 comprises 14 residues. V gave up 5 bases and J gave up 3 bases; unmatched junction bases: 6. CDR3: CASSNNRGVYEQYF. The CDR3 coding sequence is TGTGCCAGCAGTAATAACAGGGGGGTCTACGAGCAGTACTTC.

V gene TRBV12-3 or TRBV12-4 combines with J gene TRBJ2-7; D could derive from TRBD1 or TRBD2 (6 bases each). The CDR3 sequence is 12 residues long. V was shortened by 3 bases and J by 7 bases, with 10 bases between the two germline ends. DNA for the CDR3: TGTGCCAGCAGTTTGGGGGGCCTAGAGCAGTACTTC. Translating gives CASSLGGLEQYF.

This clonotype appeared a few times. This chain uses TRBV28 with TRBJ2-7, with 9 bases lining up with TRBD1. The CDR3 loop spans 15 amino acids. V gave up 5 bases and J gave up 2 bases; unmatched junction bases: 7. Germline V CDR1 and CDR2: MDHEN, SYDVKM. As DNA, the CDR3 is TGTGCCAGCAGTCTCCGGGACAGGGCCGCCTACGAGCAGTACTTC. Encoded protein: CASSLRDRAAYEQYF. The whole variable domain, remainder taken from reference TRBV28 and TRBJ2-7, is DVKVTQSSRYLVKRTGEKVFLECVQDMDHENMFWYRQDPGLGLRLIYFSYDVKMKEKGDIPEGYSVSREKKERFSLILESASTNQTSMYLCASSLRDRAAYEQYFGPGTRLTVT.

This chain links TRBV19 with TRBJ1-3; D is possibly TRBD1 (6 bases). Germline assignment: CDR1 LNHDA and CDR2 SQIVND (reference sequence). The CDR3 consists of 16 residues. V was shortened by 4 bases and J by 0 bases, with 13 bases between the two germline ends. This chain's CDR3 is CASSTNRQDSGNTIYF. The CDR3 DNA follows: TGTGCCAGTAGTACCAATCGACAGGACTCTGGAAACACCATATATTTT.

The chain uses TRBV12-3 or TRBV12-4 and TRBJ2-2, with no clear D. V lost 5 bases to trimming and J lost 0 bases, with 7 bases between them. This CDR3 has 14 amino acids. CDR3 residues: CASSLLPNTGELFF. Written as DNA, the CDR3 is TGTGCCAGCAGTCTCCTTCCGAACACCGGGGAGCTGTTTTTT.

This clonotype was counted ten times or more. The chain carries TRBV6-2 or TRBV6-3 and TRBJ2-5, with D hard to call. V shed 2 bases and J shed 0 bases, with 16 bases lying between them. Looked up from germline, CDR1 is MNHEY and CDR2 is SVGEGT. The CDR3 has 17 residues. The CDR3 DNA is TGTGCCAGCAGTTACATTTTGCGACGGACGTACCAAGAGACCCAGTACTTC. Its protein product is CASSYILRRTYQETQYF.

This clonotype was counted many times. The V gene is TRBV3-1, the J gene TRBJ2-7, with D perhaps being TRBD1 or TRBD2 (6 bases each). Germline loops: CDR1 LGHDT, CDR2 YNNKEL (reference sequence). The CDR3 contains 14 residues. Trimming left V 3 bases short and J 3 bases short, with 12 bases between. The DNA for the CDR3 is TGTGCCAGCAGCCAGCGGGACACCCTCTACGAGCAGTACTTC. It yields the protein CASSQRDTLYEQYF.

Only a few counts were recorded for this clonotype. This chain joins TRBV7-9 and TRBJ2-1; a possible D gene is TRBD2 (5 bases). The CDR3 loop spans 15 amino acids. Trimming cost V 7 bases and J 1 base, with 14 bases left between them. Germline values: CDR1 SEHNR, CDR2 FQNEAQ (reference sequence). CDR3 sequence (DNA): TGTGCCAGCATCTCTGGACCGGGGTCCTACAATGAGCAGTTCTTC. Its protein product is CASISGPGSYNEQFF.

The rearrangement joins TRBV12-3 or TRBV12-4 to TRBJ2-1; 7 bases agree with TRBD2. The CDR3 has 14 amino acids. V dropped 5 bases and J dropped 7; count of bases not matched to a gene: 8. The chain's CDR3 is CASSGGSLRNEQFF. The DNA of the CDR3 is TGTGCCAGCAGTGGCGGGAGCCTGAGGAATGAGCAGTTCTTC.

At least ten counts were recorded for this clonotype. The chain has TRBV5-6 and TRBJ2-7, with D maybe TRBD1 (6 bases). With 4 bases removed from V and 4 bases from J, the gap between germline ends came to 15 bases. CDR1 and CDR2 from the germline V gene are SGHDT and YYEEEE. CDR3 length: 14 amino acids. Written as DNA, the CDR3 is TGTGCCAGCAGCACTGCCCTGACAGGTTACGAGCAGTACTTC. This codes for CASSTALTGYEQYF.

The chain is built from TRBV4-3 and TRBJ1-1; TRBD1 might be the D (5 bases). The germline V and J ends were trimmed by 0 bases and 7 bases, with 12 bases remaining between them. Per the germline V gene, CDR1 is LGHNA and CDR2 is YSLEER. The CDR3 consists of 14 residues. This CDR3 is CASSQEAGLNEAFF. The DNA for the CDR3 is TGCGCCAGCAGCCAAGAGGCAGGGCTCAATGAAGCTTTCTTT.